The 6 T cell receptor beta chains given below trace back to one sample, sequenced in a study of regulatory T cells in long-lasting Graves disease. Described time point: newly diagnosed GD, antithyroid drugs for less than 3 months. Scientists built the TCR library using RNA that was extracted from PBMCs. HTBI primers from iRepertoire and Arm-PCR of CDR3 regions yielded the TCR beta libraries. MiXCR, applied by TCRdb to the multiplex PCR reads, yields one record per CDR3 protein. The sample lists about 350,000 distinct CDR3 sequences; around 17% were seen once. This same sample was also taken into another study, of T cells in Graves' hyperthyroidism and ophthalmopathy.

Specimen: peripheral blood mononuclear cells (PBMCs), collected at new diagnosis, from a patient treated with antithyroid drugs. The receptors shown here come from a man in his forties with Graves disease.

The chain is built from TRBV27 and TRBJ2-3; D possibly corresponds to TRBD2 (7 bases). The V gene's germline CDR1 is MNHEY and CDR2 SMNVEV (reference sequence). Trimming took off 7 bases at V and 5 bases at J, with 22 bases between the two ends. CDR3 size: 16 residues. DNA of the CDR3: TGTGCCAGCAACCCCTGGGGGGGGGGGGCCAAAGATACGCAGTATTTT. This encodes CASNPWGGGAKDTQYF.

The chain joins TRBV9 to TRBJ1-4, with 8 bases that match TRBD1. Germline V CDR1 and CDR2: SGDLS, YYNGEE. The CDR3 has 16 residues. Trimming at V came to 3 bases and at J to 1 base, leaving 5 bases not matched to a gene. The CDR3 reads CASSATGGVTNEKLFF. CDR3 sequence (DNA): TGTGCCAGCAGCGCCACAGGGGGAGTAACTAATGAAAAACTGTTTTTT.

For this clonotype: This may stem from a read error, because a much larger clone lies one nucleotide away. The chain is built from TRBV3-1 and TRBJ2-7, with unresolved D. Germline loops: CDR1 LGHDT, CDR2 YNNKEL (reference sequence). The CDR3 covers 13 residues. CDR3 DNA: TGTGCCGGCAGCCAAGATGAGGAGTCCGAGCAGTACTTC. Protein sequence: CAGSQDEESEQYF.

This clonotype was detected ten times or more. The rearrangement uses TRBV27 and TRBJ2-5, with D unresolved. Trimming removed 7 bases at V and 0 bases at J, with 12 bases between. The CDR3 has 14 amino acids. Per germline, CDR1 MNHEY and CDR2 SMNVEV (reference sequence). The CDR3 sequence is CASIFLGYQETQYF. The CDR3 nucleotides read TGTGCCAGCATCTTCTTAGGCTACCAAGAGACCCAGTACTTC.

This clonotype was seen a handful of times. The chain links TRBV29-1 to TRBJ2-3, with D maybe TRBD1 (5 bases). This CDR3 spans 14 amino acids. Germline V gene lookup returns CDR1 SQVTM and CDR2 ANQGSEA. The V end was cut by 5 bases, the J end by 2 bases, with 14 bases between. The CDR3 sequence: CSVRSRASTDTQYF. Written as DNA, the CDR3 is TGCAGCGTTAGAAGCAGGGCCTCCACAGATACGCAGTATTTT.

Regarding this clonotype: This may arise from a read error, as a much more abundant clone is one base away. V usage is TRBV11-3 and J usage is TRBJ2-7; 8 bases agree with TRBD2. CDR1 is SGHNT, CDR2 YENEEA, per germline. The CDR3 extends over 15 amino acids. For the CDR3, the DNA is TGTGCCTGCAGCCAATCGACTAGCGTACCTTACGAGCAGTACTTC. It specifies CACSQSTSVPYEQYF.